This record looks at one T cell receptor beta chain sequence and its context. The target antigen is unknown. Method: immunoSEQ multiplex PCR; TCRdb's copy keeps in-frame clones and lacks some. This sample has roughly 180,000 clones, with roughly nine tenths found just once. This entry comes from a study of T cell responses to AZD1222 COVID-19 vaccine. General observations from the study: Baseline seropositivity occurred in only a handful of AZD1222 recipients.

The V gene's germline CDR1 is SGDLS and CDR2 YYNGEE. With 2 bases clipped from V and 2 bases from J, the junction kept 6 bases outside the gene matches. This CDR3 has 15 amino acids. V is TRBV9 and J is TRBJ2-7, with 8 nucleotides matching TRBD2. Sequenced material: peripheral blood, taken 28 days after the second AZD1222 dose. The receptor was derived from an adult who received the AZD1222 COVID-19 vaccine. The CDR3 region is CASSVGLAGTYEQYF. In nucleotides, the CDR3 is TGTGCCAGCAGCGTCGGGTTAGCGGGGACCTACGAGCAGTACTTC.